This TCR beta chain was recovered during a study of cytomegalovirus exposure and HLA in healthy donors (dated by TCRdb to 2016 to 2017). Turning to the overall study: In an earlier analysis of 587 of the donors, 276 Gb of sequence data and approximately 100 million unique TCR beta sequences from about 180 million T cells were reported. All discovery cohort repertoires had been generated on a single sequencing platform. Among some 400 genotyped donors of the cohort, an average of around 240,000 unique TCR beta nucleotide sequences was sequenced per donor, of which about 19% were non-productive. Roughly 5 DR-DQ haplotypes were treated as single units for association and clustering because of strong linkage in the cohort. The study aimed to test whether cataloging public T cell receptors could reveal signatures of past pathogen exposure. Along with the roughly 700-subject first cohort, a separate validation cohort of 120 different subjects was used. An earlier analysis of 587 of the donors used high-throughput TCR beta sequencing to judge whether each TCR beta V gene segment behaved as functional or pseudogenic. The study profiled the T cell repertoires of 500 to 800 subjects by immunosequencing and related them to cytomegalovirus serostatus. A later analysis re-examined previously published TCR beta repertoires from about 670 donors and added high-resolution HLA genotyping to investigate patterns of TCR occurrence. A later genetic analysis took genome-wide SNP genotypes for about 55% of the 666 donors and used that subset as a discovery cohort. Of the approximately 400 genotyped donors, 65% to 90% were placed in the genetic ancestry cluster associated with self-reported Caucasian donors. Rather than drawing on any new phenotypic data, the later analysis identified candidate immune exposures from TCR beta sequences and the way those sequences occurred across donors. The number of donors typed differed by locus, with about 629-630 for A, B, C, DRB1 and DQB1, 522 for DQA1, 600 to 610 for DPA1, and under 490 for DPB1. High-throughput TCR immunosequencing, statistical association of individual TCRs with disease status, and machine learning were combined to predict cytomegalovirus infection status. Donor age, sex, ethnicity and CMV serostatus were compiled alongside the repertoire data. Around 300 gigabases of sequencing data and roughly 90 million unique TCR sequences were included in an early release covering 550 to 650 HLA-typed donors. HLA typing covered class I and class II loci at four-digit resolution. What the research found in general, with its limitations: According to a later analysis, parvovirus B19, influenza, CMV and Epstein-Barr virus appeared linked to several top co-occurrence clusters. The only immune exposure information available for the cohort was CMV serostatus. Roughly uniform sequencing depth across donors was assumed in presence/absence analyses, although this assumption may not hold. When HLA alleles, especially DR and DQ, strongly co-occurred, TCR associations were difficult to assign to individual alleles. A later analysis found that TCR association rates varied across HLA loci, with DRB1 alleles showing the most associated TCRs and HLA-C alleles the fewest. A cluster of highly shared sequence variants was judged likely to be a technical artifact of the sequencing pipeline. Across donors, most TCR sequences were observed very rarely, whereas some public TCRs were present in many individuals. Specific HLA alleles were associated with roughly 17,000 TCR beta sequences at a false discovery rate of 0.05 in a later analysis. The earlier analysis of nearly 600 of the donors excluded around 17 rarely observed V segments, including chromosome 9 orphons, because counts were too low. The 87-base-pair reads could not distinguish some IMGT-functional V segments, including TRBV6-2 and TRBV6-3, so those segments were excluded. Compared with equally common non-associated chains, HLA-associated TCR beta chains in a later analysis were more clonally expanded and had lower generation probabilities. A later genetic analysis reported fewer N-insertions in productive TCRs among donors in an Asian-associated ancestry cluster than the roughly 650-donor mean. Linkage disequilibrium might explain the correlated functional status among segregating V segments, but an unknown experimental factor could not be ruled out. A later genetic analysis associated a missense DCLRE1C variant with V-gene and J-gene trimming of TCR beta chains, and an independent cohort replicated the association. Because HLA typing was unavailable for some donors at each locus, only the typed subset was used in association tests. It was suggested by the authors that the approach could potentially be generalized to other disease states and immunological phenotypes. Three of the identified cytomegalovirus-associated TCR beta chains were confirmed in vitro to be specific for cytomegalovirus antigens. In a later analysis, most CMV-associated TCR beta chains were found to appear HLA-restricted, with HLA associations seemingly driven largely by CMV exposure. Only TCR beta chains were sequenced in this cohort, and the absence of alpha or paired-chain data limited detectable features. In both the original and validation cohorts, the classifier was reported to diagnose cytomegalovirus status with high specificity and sensitivity. A total of roughly 160 TCR beta chains were listed by the study as associated with cytomegalovirus. A further reported finding was that TCR beta sequences accurately predicted the HLA-A and HLA-B alleles for most subjects in the first cohort. Broadly in line with IMGT annotations, most TCR beta V segments showed up in productive rearrangements about 87% or about 30% of the time in an earlier analysis of 450 to 600 of the donors.

The cohort consisted of fewer than 700 healthy bone marrow donors. Cohort members were all nominally healthy when sampled, although unrecorded immune exposures were likely present. The donor tested CMV seronegative, placing the donor among the approximately 400 seronegative members of the cohort. A peripheral blood sample was collected from each donor, and TCR beta sequencing was performed on peripheral blood mononuclear cells. The Qiagen DNeasy Blood Extraction Kit was used to extract genomic DNA from the blood cell samples. As for this clone: Its recognized antigen is unknown. No quality values exist for individual bases; no much larger clone is one base distant.

Taken from the germline V gene, the CDR1 and CDR2 loops are KGHSH and LQKENI. Trimming takes 2 bases from V and 8 bases from J, and the germline ends sit 15 bases apart. The CDR3 sequence holds 14 residues, the cysteine and phenylalanine included. Of the read, only the CDR3 DNA is kept; its 42 bases are in frame from base 1. Library construction relied on the immunoSEQ multiplex PCR assay. For the multiplex PCR, a mixture combining 60 forward primers for TCR Vbeta segments and 13 reverse primers for TCR Jbeta segments was used. Amplification of the CDR3 region of rearranged TCR beta genes was performed with a multiplex PCR assay on genomic DNA. The Illumina HiSeq System was used to sequence the amplified TCR beta libraries as 87-base-pair reads. Turning to the authors' computational methods: A later analysis counted about 80 million unique TCR beta chains across the 600 to 850 repertoires, and around 9.9 million of these chains were shared by at least two donors. Raw reads were error-corrected and collapsed into unique sequences with a nearest-neighbor algorithm that merged closely related sequences to remove PCR and sequencing errors. CDR3 sequences were aligned to IMGT reference sequences to assign V, D and J gene segments. For a sequence to be retained, a match of at least six nucleotides to both a V gene segment and a J gene segment was required. A rearrangement was called productive if the CDR3 had no stop codons and remained in frame with V and J, and every other rearrangement was called non-productive. Following IMGT convention, CDR3 was defined as the stretch from the second conserved V-encoded cysteine up to the conserved J-encoded phenylalanine. The earlier analysis of some 600 of the donors excluded sequences that lacked an unambiguous match to a single V gene segment. An earlier analysis of a few hundred of the donors called V segments functional above 56.7% productive rearrangements and segregating when the between-donor standard deviation exceeded 5%. A statistical classification framework was built to diagnose cytomegalovirus status from the catalog of TCR beta chain sequences. In a later analysis, TCR nucleotide sequences were compared against IMGT/GENE-DB human TR gene sequences so that V and J genes could be assigned. A later analysis assigned CDR3 sequences and most-parsimonious VDJ recombination scenarios with the TCRdist pipeline. In a later analysis, each TCR beta chain was defined by its CDR3 amino acid sequence together with its V-gene family, and reads lacking a unique V-gene family were excluded. In a later analysis, some 600 highly shared, low-generation-probability nucleotide sequences were removed to address suspected cross-contamination and a sequencing artifact. In a later analysis, a clonal expansion index for each public chain was calculated from normalized within-repertoire ranks of inferred template counts. Generation probabilities in a later analysis came from a VDJ recombination model fitted to out-of-frame rearrangements, and those results were checked against IGoR. In a later analysis, hypergeometric tests were used to score TCR-TCR, TCR-HLA and TCR-CMV co-occurrence, with a repertoire-size bias correction applied to TCR pairs. False discovery rates were estimated in a later analysis by permuting HLA or CMV assignments 20 times. In a later analysis, co-occurring TCRs were grouped with DBSCAN, and TCRdist sequence similarity was added when clustering was performed within HLA-allele-positive subsets. For co-occurrence clustering, repertoires with fewer than 30,000 or more than 120,000 public chains were excluded, along with a handful of repertoires with anomalous nucleotide sharing. TCRdb re-hosts the immuneACCESS table, in-frame sequences only. Its copies lack some clones; in the studies checked, an unresolved V gene accounts for under half of them, and the cause for the rest is not known. From that table come the V and J calls and clone size; the DNA was used to work out D and trimming. This sample has some 180,000 clones in its table, and around 77% of those were observed once. The top ten clones comprise under 3% of the sample.

The sample was PBMCs. The chain is assembled from TRBV18 and TRBJ1-2, with no reliable assignment of the D segment. The TCR originated in a woman aged 25 to 39 in good health and CMV-seronegative. CDR3 reads: CASSPTSFRRGYTF. In nucleotide form, the sequence is TGTGCCAGCTCACCAACCAGCTTCCGGCGGGGCTACACCTTC.